The T cell receptor beta chain under discussion was sequenced for a study of blood T cell repertoires in COVID-19. The overall study: Acute and convalescent COVID-19 samples came from the United States, Italy and Spain. PBMCs, B-cell-depleted T cells, or T cells were the source of the cDNA or gDNA that made up the material.

Per the original data handling: By means of reference gene primer amplification, nucleated cell counts were estimated. Some clones are missing from TCRdb's copy, which holds only in-frame ones; the method was immunoSEQ multiplex PCR. V, J and clone size are taken as reported in that table, and D and trimming were inferred from the DNA itself. The table lists more than 140,000 clones, 80% to 90% of them singletons, with about 7% in the top ten. V dropped 4 bases and J dropped 8; count of bases not matched to a gene: 15. Germline V lookup: CDR1 SEHNR, CDR2 FQNEAQ (reference sequence). The CDR3 has 17 residues.

This TCR was recovered from a woman aged 45-60 years in a cohort sampled during active or convalescent COVID-19. The chain combines TRBV7-9 with TRBJ2-1; 9 nucleotides match TRBD2. Sequenced material: peripheral blood. CDR3 nucleotides: TGTGCCAGCAGCTCCTGGACCGGGACTAGCCAATCCGATGAGCAGTTCTTC. Translated, it gives CASSSWTGTSQSDEQFF.